The present entry profiles one TCR beta chain with its context. Its antigen remains unidentified. The data derive from a study of graft-versus-host responses after intestinal transplantation. Across the study: Those transplanted obtained multivisceral, liver-intestinal, or isolated intestinal grafts. Anti-thymocyte globulin was used for induction in all recipients, who then took tacrolimus and steroids for 2 to 4 years.

Study outcomes and limitations: Early post-transplant HvG declines showed an association with peak circulating GvH clone levels. Present in recipient marrow, GvH clones included some that appeared first in ileum or blood.

Sequencing used immunoSEQ multiplex PCR; TCRdb keeps in-frame clones, though not all of them. Of 100,000 or so clones in the sample, more than 85% were seen once. CDR3 length: 14 amino acids. Germline V lookup: CDR1 SGDLS, CDR2 YYNGEE. V was clipped by 0 bases and J by 3 bases, with 9 bases between them. This TCR was recovered from a human donor who received an intestinal transplant. Specimen: unstimulated CD8+ T cells sorted from spleen or lymph node cells, collected before intestinal transplant. The chain couples TRBV9 to TRBJ1-1; D is unresolved. CDR3 DNA: TGTGCCAGCAGCGTAGGACAAGTCGACACTGAAGCTTTCTTT. Amino acids: CASSVGQVDTEAFF.